This T cell receptor beta chain derives from a study of T cells after somatic rescue of genetic block. The table came from immunoSEQ multiplex PCR; TCRdb's copy has only in-frame clones and leaves some out. The sample lists 80,000 to 90,000 clones, just under 90% seen once, with 1.5% to 2% in the top ten. This clone appeared a few times. This CDR3 has 11 residues. The V end was cut by 7 bases, the J end by 3 bases, with 6 bases between. Germline V lookup: CDR1 SNHLY, CDR2 FYNNEI. The TCR sequence derives from a woman aged 18 to 35. The chain recombines TRBV2 with TRBJ1-1; D unclear. The sample taken for sequencing was peripheral blood mononuclear cells (PBMCs). In DNA form, the CDR3 reads TGTGCCAGCATCCGGGACACTGAAGCTTTCTTT. Its translation: CASIRDTEAFF. The full variable domain, in which reference TRBV2 and TRBJ1-1 provide the parts outside the CDR3, is EPEVTQTPSHQVTQMGQEVILRCVPISNHLYFYWYRQILGQKVEFLVSFYNNEISEKSEIFDDQFSVERPDGSNFTLKIRSTKLEDSAMYFCASIRDTEAFFGQGTRLTVV.